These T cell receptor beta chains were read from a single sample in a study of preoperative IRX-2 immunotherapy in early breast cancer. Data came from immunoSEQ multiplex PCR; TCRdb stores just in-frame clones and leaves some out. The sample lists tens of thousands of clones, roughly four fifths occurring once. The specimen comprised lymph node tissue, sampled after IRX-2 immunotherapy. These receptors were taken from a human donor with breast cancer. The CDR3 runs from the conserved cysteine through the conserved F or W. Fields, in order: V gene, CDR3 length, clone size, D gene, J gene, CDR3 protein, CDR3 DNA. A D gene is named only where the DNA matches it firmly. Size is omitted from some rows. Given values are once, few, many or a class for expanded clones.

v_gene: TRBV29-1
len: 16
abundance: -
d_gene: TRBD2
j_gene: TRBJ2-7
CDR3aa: CSVDGRLAGGTYEQYF
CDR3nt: TGCAGCGTTGATGGAAGACTAGCGGGGGGGACCTACGAGCAGTACTTC

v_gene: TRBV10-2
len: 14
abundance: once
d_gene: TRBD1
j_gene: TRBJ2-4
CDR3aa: CASRGQLAKNIQYF
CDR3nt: TGCGCCAGCAGGGGACAGTTAGCCAAAAACATTCAGTACTTC

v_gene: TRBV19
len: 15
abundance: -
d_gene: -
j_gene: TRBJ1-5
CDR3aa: CASSIDRGINQPQHF
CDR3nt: TGTGCCAGTAGTATAGATCGGGGAATCAATCAGCCCCAGCATTTT

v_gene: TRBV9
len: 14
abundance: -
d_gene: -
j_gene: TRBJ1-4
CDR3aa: CASREQGLSEKLFF
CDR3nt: TGTGCCAGCAGGGAACAGGGTCTGAGCGAAAAACTGTTTTTT

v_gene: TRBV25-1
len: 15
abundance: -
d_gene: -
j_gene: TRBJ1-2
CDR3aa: CASSGVGPRRGGYTF
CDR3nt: TGTGCCAGCAGTGGGGTAGGGCCGCGCAGGGGAGGCTACACCTTC

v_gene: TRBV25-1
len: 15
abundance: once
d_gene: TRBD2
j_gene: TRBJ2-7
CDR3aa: CASSGEGRRSYEQYF
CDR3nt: TGTGCCAGCAGTGGGGAGGGGAGAAGGTCCTACGAGCAGTACTTC

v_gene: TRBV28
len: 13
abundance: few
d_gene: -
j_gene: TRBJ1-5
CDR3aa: CASSRSHNQPQHF
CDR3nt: TGTGCCAGCAGTCGGTCACATAATCAGCCCCAGCATTTT

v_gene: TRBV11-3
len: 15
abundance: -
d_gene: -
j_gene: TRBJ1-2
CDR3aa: CASRPNSLPSYGYTF
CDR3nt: TGTGCCAGCAGACCGAACAGCTTACCCAGCTATGGCTACACCTTC

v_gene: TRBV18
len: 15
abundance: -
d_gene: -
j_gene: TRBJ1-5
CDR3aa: CASSPGLGSNQPQHF
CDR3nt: TGTGCCAGCTCACCGGGGTTGGGGAGCAATCAGCCCCAGCATTTT

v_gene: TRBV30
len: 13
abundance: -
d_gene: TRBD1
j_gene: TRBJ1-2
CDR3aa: CAWSYGTVYGYTF
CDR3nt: TGTGCCTGGAGTTACGGGACAGTCTATGGCTACACCTTC

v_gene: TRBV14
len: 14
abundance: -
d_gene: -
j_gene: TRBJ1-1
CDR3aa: CASSQTPGVTEAFF
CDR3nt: TGTGCCAGCAGCCAAACACCAGGTGTCACTGAAGCTTTCTTT

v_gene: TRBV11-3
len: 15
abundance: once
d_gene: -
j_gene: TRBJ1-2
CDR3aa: CASSLVSDANYGYTF
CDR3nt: TGTGCCAGCAGCTTAGTATCCGACGCTAACTATGGCTACACCTTC

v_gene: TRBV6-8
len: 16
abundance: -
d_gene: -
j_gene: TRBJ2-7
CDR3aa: CASSWTANALFYEQYF
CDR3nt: TGTGCCAGCAGTTGGACCGCCAATGCCCTCTTCTACGAGCAGTACTTC

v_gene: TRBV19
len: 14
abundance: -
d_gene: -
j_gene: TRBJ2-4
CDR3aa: CASSPFWTKNIQYF
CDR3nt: TGTGCCAGTAGCCCCTTTTGGACGAAAAACATTCAGTACTTC

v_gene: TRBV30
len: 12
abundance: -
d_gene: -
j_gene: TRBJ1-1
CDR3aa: CAWSPGTVVAFF
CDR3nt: TGTGCCTGGAGTCCAGGGACGGTAGTAGCTTTCTTT

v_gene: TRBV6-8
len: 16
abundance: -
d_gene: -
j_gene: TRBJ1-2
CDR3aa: CASRGGGAYSFYGYTF
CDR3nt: TGTGCCAGCAGGGGTGGTGGGGCCTATTCTTTCTATGGCTACACCTTC

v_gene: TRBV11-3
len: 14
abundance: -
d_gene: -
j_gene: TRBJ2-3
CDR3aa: CASSLRGTTDTQYF
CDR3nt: TGTGCCAGCAGCTTAAGGGGAACCACAGATACGCAGTATTTT

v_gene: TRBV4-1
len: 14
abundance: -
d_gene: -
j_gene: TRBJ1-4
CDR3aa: CASSDRATNEKLFF
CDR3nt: TGCGCCAGCAGCGACAGAGCAACTAATGAAAAACTGTTTTTT

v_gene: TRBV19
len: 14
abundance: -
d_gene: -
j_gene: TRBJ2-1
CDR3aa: CASSIGAGVNEQFF
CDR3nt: TGTGCCAGTAGTATTGGTGCAGGGGTAAATGAGCAGTTCTTC

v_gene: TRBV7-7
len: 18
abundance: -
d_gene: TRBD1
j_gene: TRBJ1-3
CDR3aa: CASSLGDRGAFSGNTIYF
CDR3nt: TGTGCCAGCAGCTTAGGGGACAGGGGGGCCTTCTCTGGAAACACCATATATTTT

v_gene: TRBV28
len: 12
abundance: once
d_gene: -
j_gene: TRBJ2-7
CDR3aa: CASSSDSYEQYF
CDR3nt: TGTGCCAGCAGTTCGGACAGCTACGAGCAGTACTTC

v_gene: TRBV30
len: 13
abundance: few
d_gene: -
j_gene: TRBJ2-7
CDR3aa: CAWSVDYRIRRYF
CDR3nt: TGTGCCTGGAGTGTAGACTACCGGATCAGGCGGTACTTC

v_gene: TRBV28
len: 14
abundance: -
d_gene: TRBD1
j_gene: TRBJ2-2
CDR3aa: CASSPGQARGELFF
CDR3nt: TGTGCCAGCAGTCCCGGACAGGCACGAGGGGAGCTGTTTTTT

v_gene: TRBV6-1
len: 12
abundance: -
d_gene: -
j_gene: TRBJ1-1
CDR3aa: CASSEGRYKAFF
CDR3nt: TGTGCCAGCAGTGAAGGCCGTTATAAAGCTTTCTTT

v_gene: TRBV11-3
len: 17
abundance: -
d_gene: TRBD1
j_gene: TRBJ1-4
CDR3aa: CASSLRQGDTTNEKLFF
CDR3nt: TGTGCCAGCAGCTTGAGGCAGGGGGATACAACTAATGAAAAACTGTTTTTT

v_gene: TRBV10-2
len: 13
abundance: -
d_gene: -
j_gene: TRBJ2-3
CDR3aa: CASNQGFTDTQYF
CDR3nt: TGCGCCAGCAACCAGGGGTTCACAGATACGCAGTATTTT

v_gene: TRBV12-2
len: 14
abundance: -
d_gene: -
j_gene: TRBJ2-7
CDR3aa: CASRLAGGPYEQYF
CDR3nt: TGTGCAAGTCGCTTAGCGGGGGGGCCCTACGAGCAGTACTTC

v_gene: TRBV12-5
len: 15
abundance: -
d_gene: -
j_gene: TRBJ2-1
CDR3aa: CASTLRPGGDNEQFF
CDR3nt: TGTGCCAGCACCTTACGTCCAGGAGGGGACAATGAGCAGTTCTTC

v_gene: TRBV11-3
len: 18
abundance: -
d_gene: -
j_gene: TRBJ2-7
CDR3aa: CASSQGTSPSTSSYEQYF
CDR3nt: TGTGCCAGCAGCCAAGGTACCAGTCCTAGCACGAGCTCCTACGAGCAGTACTTC

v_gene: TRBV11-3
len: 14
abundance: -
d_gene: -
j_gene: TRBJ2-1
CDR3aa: CASNRGGRMDEQFF
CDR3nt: TGTGCCAGCAATAGGGGGGGCCGTATGGATGAGCAGTTCTTC

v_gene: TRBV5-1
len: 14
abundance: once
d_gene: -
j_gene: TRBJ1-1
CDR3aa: CASSPHRDNTEAFF
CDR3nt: TGCGCCAGCAGCCCACACAGGGATAACACTGAAGCTTTCTTT

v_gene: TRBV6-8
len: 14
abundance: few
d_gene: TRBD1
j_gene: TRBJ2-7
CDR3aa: CASSPEGTVYEQYF
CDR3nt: TGTGCCAGCAGTCCTGAAGGGACAGTCTACGAGCAGTACTTC

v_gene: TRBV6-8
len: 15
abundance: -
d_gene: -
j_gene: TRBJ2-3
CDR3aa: CASSRDGTSTDTQYF
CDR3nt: TGTGCCAGCTCCCGGGACGGAACTAGCACAGATACGCAGTATTTT

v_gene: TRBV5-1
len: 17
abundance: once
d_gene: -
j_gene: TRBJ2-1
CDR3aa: CASSSGGVQGGLDEQFF
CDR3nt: TGCGCCAGCAGTTCCGGGGGAGTGCAGGGCGGGTTAGATGAGCAGTTCTTC

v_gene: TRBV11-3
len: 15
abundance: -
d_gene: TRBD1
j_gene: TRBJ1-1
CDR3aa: CASSGTGGQNTEAFF
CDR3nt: TGTGCCAGCAGCGGGACAGGGGGCCAGAACACTGAAGCTTTCTTT